This record concerns one T cell receptor (beta chain) sequence. Its antigen target is currently unknown. No quality values exist for individual bases; no much larger clone is one base distant. Receptors were amplified or captured by the immunoSEQ multiplex PCR assay. To provide template for TCR sequencing, every sample had RNA extracted and reverse transcribed into cDNA. First-strand cDNA was synthesized with SuperScript III using a 2:1 mix of oligo-dT and random hexamers. Amplification bias was assessed with a synthetic immune receptor repertoire, and residual bias was removed computationally. On the authors' methods: Raw reads were preprocessed to remove errors, and CDR3 was defined by IMGT conventions from the conserved cysteine to phenylalanine. Clonality was computed as 1 minus the Shannon entropy, with the entropy normalized by log2 of the number of productive unique TCRs. Scalp TCRbeta sequences were cross-referenced with sorted blood CD4 and CD8 repertoires so that the CD4 or CD8 identity of scalp clones could be inferred. TCRdb limited this immuneACCESS table to in-frame rearrangements with V and J called. A share of clones is missing; checked studies link under half to unresolved V genes, and the rest is unexplained. The DNA was the basis for D and trimming; V, J and clone size are from that table. In this sample the table shows 140,000 to 150,000 clones, around three fifths of which occur a single time. The ten largest clones add up to roughly 6.5% of the sample.

V gives up 0 bases and J gives up 1 base, and the segment between their germline ends measures 8 bases. CDR1 and CDR2 are read off the germline V gene as SQVTM and ANQGSEA. From cysteine to phenylalanine, the CDR3 is 14 amino acids long. The kept DNA is CDR3 alone, 42 bases in frame from the first base. This entry belongs to a study of CD8+ T cells in alopecia areata (dated by TCRdb to 2016 to 2018). About the full investigation: The treated patients took part in an open-label pilot trial in which moderate-to-severe alopecia areata was treated with oral tofacitinib at 5 to 10 mg twice daily. Clonality in the scalp was compared among normal scalp (n=4), patchy alopecia areata scalp (n=8), and alopecia totalis/universalis scalp (n=8). Patients received tofacitinib for 6 to 18 months and were then followed off drug for 6 months to check for delayed response and recurrence. RNA was extracted with the PAXgene miRNA kit for fixed scalp, the miRNeasy kit for PBMCs, and the RNeasy kit for mouse skin. To study T cell clonal expansion in alopecia areata, the researchers applied high-throughput TCRbeta sequencing to both the C3H/HeJ mouse model and human patients. In humans, TCRbeta sequencing was performed on scalp tissue and on sorted CD4+ and CD8+ peripheral blood T cells from healthy controls and from patients with patchy or totalis/universalis alopecia areata. Patients on tofacitinib were biopsied at baseline and after 4 and 24 weeks of treatment, and several of the patients also had a later scalp biopsy. Amplification of TCRbeta CDR3 regions was done by immunoSEQ multiplex PCR using 35 Vbeta forward primers and 13 Jbeta reverse primers.

What the work shows at the level of the full study, not this receptor alone: Unlike mouse skin, where gammadelta T cells dominate, normal human skin contains resident alphabeta T cells that get sequenced too, which complicates analysis of the scalp TCR repertoire. Compared with normal scalp, lesional scalp, particularly in alopecia totalis/universalis, had higher clonality and more expanded CD8+ clones, which suggests antigenic drive. Shared TCR sequences between patients were less evident than in mice, which may be partly attributable to HLA diversity in the patient population.

Sample time point, as interpreted from the label and publication: baseline before oral tofacitinib. From alopecia areata patients, peripheral blood was collected along with lesional scalp punch biopsies. PBMCs were isolated by density centrifugation and stained for CD3, CD4 and CD8, and CD4+ and CD8+ T cells were sorted on a FACSAria. This clonotype originated in a human donor with alopecia areata. The sample in question was CD4+ T cells sorted from blood, obtained at week 0. The rearranged segments are TRBV29-1 and TRBJ2-3; there is no confident call for the D gene. Here is the DNA: TGCAGCGTTGAAGATATGCGCGGCACAGATACGCAGTATTTT. Its protein reads: CSVEDMRGTDTQYF.